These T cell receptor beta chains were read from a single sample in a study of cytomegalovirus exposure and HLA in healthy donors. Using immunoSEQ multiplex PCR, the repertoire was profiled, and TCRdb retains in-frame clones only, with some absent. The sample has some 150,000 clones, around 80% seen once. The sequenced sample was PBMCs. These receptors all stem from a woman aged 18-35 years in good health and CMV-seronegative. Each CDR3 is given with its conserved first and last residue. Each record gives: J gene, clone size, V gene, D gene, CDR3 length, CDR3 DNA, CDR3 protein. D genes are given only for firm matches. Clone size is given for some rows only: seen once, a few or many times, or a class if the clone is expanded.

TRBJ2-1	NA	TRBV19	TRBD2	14	TGTGCCAGTAGTATGGGGACTAGCGGAAATGAGCAGTTCTTC	CASSMGTSGNEQFF
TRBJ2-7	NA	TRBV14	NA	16	TGTGCCAGCAGCCCATTCCGGGTCCCGGGTCGGGACGAGCAGTACTTC	CASSPFRVPGRDEQYF
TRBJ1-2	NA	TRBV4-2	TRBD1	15	TGTGCCAGCAGCCAAGAGGCAGGGGGCAGGTATGGCTACACCTTC	CASSQEAGGRYGYTF
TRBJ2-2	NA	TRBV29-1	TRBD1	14	TGCAGCGCAAGACAGGGGTTTGGAACCGGGGAGCTGTTTTTT	CSARQGFGTGELFF
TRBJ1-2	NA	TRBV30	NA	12	TGTGCCTATCACACGGCTCAGGGTGGCTACACCTTC	CAYHTAQGGYTF
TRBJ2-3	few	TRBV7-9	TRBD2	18	TGTGCCAGCAGCTTAGGAGCGGGAGAACTAAGAAAAACAGATACGCAGTATTTT	CASSLGAGELRKTDTQYF
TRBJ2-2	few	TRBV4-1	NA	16	TGCGCCAGCAGCCAAGGTCTACCGTTGTTTTCCGGGGAGCTGTTTTTT	CASSQGLPLFSGELFF
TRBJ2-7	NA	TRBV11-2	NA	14	TGTGCCAGCAGCTTAGCCAGTGTATCCTACGAGCAGTACTTC	CASSLASVSYEQYF
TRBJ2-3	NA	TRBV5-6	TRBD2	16	TGTGCCAGCAGCCCCTTCCTCCGGGAGGACACAGATACGCAGTATTTT	CASSPFLREDTDTQYF
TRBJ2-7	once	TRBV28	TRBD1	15	TGTGCCAGCAGTCAAACAGGGGGCGTCTCATACGAGCAGTACTTC	CASSQTGGVSYEQYF
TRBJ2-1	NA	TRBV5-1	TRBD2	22	TGCGCCAGCAGCCCGGGACGACTAGCGGGAGGTCGTGTCGGTCATTCCTACAATGAGCAGTTCTTC	CASSPGRLAGGRVGHSYNEQFF
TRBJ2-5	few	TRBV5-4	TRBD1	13	TGTGCCAGCAGCTGGGACAGGTCCGAGACCCAGTACTTC	CASSWDRSETQYF
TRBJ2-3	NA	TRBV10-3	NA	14	TGTGCCATCAGTGAGCCTCGGGAGCCCGATACGCAGTATTTT	CAISEPREPDTQYF
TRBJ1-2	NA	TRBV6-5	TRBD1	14	TGTGCCAGCAGTCGCGGACAGGGGGCCTATGGCTACACCTTC	CASSRGQGAYGYTF
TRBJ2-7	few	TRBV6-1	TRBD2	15	TGTGCCAGCAGTGAGGAACTAGCGGGAGCCCACGAGCAGTACTTC	CASSEELAGAHEQYF
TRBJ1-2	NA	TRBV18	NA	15	TGTGCCAGCTCCCCCGTCGGACAGTTATACTATGGCTACACCTTC	CASSPVGQLYYGYTF
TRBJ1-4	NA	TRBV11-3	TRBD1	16	TGTGCCAGCAGCTTTGAAACAGGGGCTCCTAATGAAAAACTGTTTTTT	CASSFETGAPNEKLFF
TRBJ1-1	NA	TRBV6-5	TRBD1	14	TGTGCCAGCAGTTACGCTACAGGGGGCAATGAAGCTTTCTTT	CASSYATGGNEAFF
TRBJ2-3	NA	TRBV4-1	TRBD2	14	TGCGCCAGCAGCCAAGGCCACGGGAGGGATACGCAGTATTTT	CASSQGHGRDTQYF
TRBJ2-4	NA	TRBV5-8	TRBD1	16	TGTGCCAGCAGCTTGAAGGGCAGGGGGAACGGGAACATTCAGTACTTC	CASSLKGRGNGNIQYF
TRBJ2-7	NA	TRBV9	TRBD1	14	TGTGCCAGCAGCGTAGCTACAGGGGGTTACGAGCAGTACTTC	CASSVATGGYEQYF
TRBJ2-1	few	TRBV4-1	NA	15	TGCGCCAGCAGCCCATTACCGGACTATTACAATGAGCAGTTCTTC	CASSPLPDYYNEQFF
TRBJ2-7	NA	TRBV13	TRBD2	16	TGTGCCAGCAGCTTAGGCCCTAGCGGGAGGCCTTACGAGCAGTACTTC	CASSLGPSGRPYEQYF
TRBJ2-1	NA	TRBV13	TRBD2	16	TGTGCCAGCAGCCTCCGGGGACTAGGACACTACAATGAGCAGTTCTTC	CASSLRGLGHYNEQFF
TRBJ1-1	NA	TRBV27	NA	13	TGTGCCAGCAGTGACAGAACGAACACTGAAGCTTTCTTT	CASSDRTNTEAFF
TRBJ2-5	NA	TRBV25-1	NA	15	TGTGCCAGCAGAACTGACAGGGAGGCCCAAGAGACCCAGTACTTC	CASRTDREAQETQYF
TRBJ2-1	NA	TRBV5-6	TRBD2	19	TGTGCCAGCAGCTTGGCCATTCAACCGAGAGCGGGAGTCTACAATGAGCAGTTCTTC	CASSLAIQPRAGVYNEQFF
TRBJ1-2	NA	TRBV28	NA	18	TGTGCCAGCAGTTTAATTGCGGGGTCGATATGGCTGACCTATGGCTACACCTTC	CASSLIAGSIWLTYGYTF
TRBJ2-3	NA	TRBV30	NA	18	TGTGCCTGGAGTGTAAAAGCGGACTCCATCACTAGCACAGATACGCAGTATTTT	CAWSVKADSITSTDTQYF
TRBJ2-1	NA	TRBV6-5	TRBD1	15	TGTGCCAGCAGCTCCGGGACAGCTGGGGGCAATGAGCAGTTCTTC	CASSSGTAGGNEQFF
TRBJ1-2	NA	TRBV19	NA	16	TGTGCCAGTAGTACCCGCCGGCAGGGCGAACACTATGGCTACACCTTC	CASSTRRQGEHYGYTF
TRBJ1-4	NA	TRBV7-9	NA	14	TGTGCCAGCAGCTTAGGGACAGACAATGAAAAACTGTTTTTT	CASSLGTDNEKLFF
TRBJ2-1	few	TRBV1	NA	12	TGCACCAGCAGCCAAGTGCTAGGTGAGCAGTTCTTC	CTSSQVLGEQFF
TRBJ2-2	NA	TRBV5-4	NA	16	TGTGCCAGCAGCCTGGATCTGGGGGGAGGCCACGGGGAGCTGTTTTTT	CASSLDLGGGHGELFF
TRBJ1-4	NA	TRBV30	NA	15	TGTGCCTGGAGGAGTTTTATAACAGGGAATGAAAAACTGTTTTTT	CAWRSFITGNEKLFF
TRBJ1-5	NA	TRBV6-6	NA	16	TGTGCCAGCAGTTACCGGGGGGAGATAGCAGTTCAGCCCCAGCATTTT	CASSYRGEIAVQPQHF
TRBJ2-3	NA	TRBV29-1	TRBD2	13	TGCAGCGTTCTGGCTAGCGGGAGCGATACGCAGTATTTT	CSVLASGSDTQYF
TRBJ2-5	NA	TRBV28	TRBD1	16	TGTGCCAGCAGCCCCGCTTCCCTGGGACAGCGGGAGACCCAGTACTTC	CASSPASLGQRETQYF
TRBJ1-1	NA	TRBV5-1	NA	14	TGCGCCAGCAGCTATGACAGACTGAACACTGAAGCTTTCTTT	CASSYDRLNTEAFF
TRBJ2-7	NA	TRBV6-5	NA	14	TGTGTCAGCAGTGCGGACAGACGACGCTACGAGCAGTACTTC	CVSSADRRRYEQYF
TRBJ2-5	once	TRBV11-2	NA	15	TGTGCCAGCAGCTCCGGACAGGGAGGGTCAGAGACCCAGTACTTC	CASSSGQGGSETQYF
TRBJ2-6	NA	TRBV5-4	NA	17	TGTGCCAGCAGCTTGGGGAGGGAATACTCTGGGGCCAACGTCCTGACTTTC	CASSLGREYSGANVLTF
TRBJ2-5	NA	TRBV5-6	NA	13	TGTGCCAGCAGCTCGGACAGACAAGAGACCCAGTACTTC	CASSSDRQETQYF
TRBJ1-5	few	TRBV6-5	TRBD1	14	TGTGCCAGCAGATATGACAGGGTGAATCAGCCCCAGCATTTT	CASRYDRVNQPQHF
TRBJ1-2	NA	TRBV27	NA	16	TGTGCCAGCAGTTTAAAGTCCCTCGGCGGGGCATATGGCTACACCTTC	CASSLKSLGGAYGYTF
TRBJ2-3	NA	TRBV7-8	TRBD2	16	TGTGCCAGCAGCACCGGGACTAGCTCCTTTGCAGATACGCAGTATTTT	CASSTGTSSFADTQYF
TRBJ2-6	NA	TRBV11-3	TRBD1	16	TGTGCCAGCAGACCTGGACAGGGAGCGGGGGCCAACGTCCTGACTTTC	CASRPGQGAGANVLTF
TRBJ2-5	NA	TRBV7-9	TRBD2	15	TGTGCCAGCAGCCCGACGGGTAGCGGGCAAGAGACCCAGTACTTC	CASSPTGSGQETQYF
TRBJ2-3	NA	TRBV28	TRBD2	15	TGTGCCAGCAGTTTAAGGGCTAGCGGGATGAATACGCAGTATTTT	CASSLRASGMNTQYF
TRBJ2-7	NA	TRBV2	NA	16	TGTGCCAGCAGTGATATAGGGGCCGCCGAAGAATACGAGCAGTACTTC	CASSDIGAAEEYEQYF
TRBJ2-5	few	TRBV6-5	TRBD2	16	TGTGCCAGCAGTTACTTGGGGGGGGTCGGAGATGAGACCCAGTACTTC	CASSYLGGVGDETQYF
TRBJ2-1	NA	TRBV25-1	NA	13	TGTGCCAGCAGTGTAACAGGGCTGAATGAGCAGTTCTTC	CASSVTGLNEQFF
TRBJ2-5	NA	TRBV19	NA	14	TGTGCCAGTAGTATGCCCGGGACTCAAGAGACCCAGTACTTC	CASSMPGTQETQYF